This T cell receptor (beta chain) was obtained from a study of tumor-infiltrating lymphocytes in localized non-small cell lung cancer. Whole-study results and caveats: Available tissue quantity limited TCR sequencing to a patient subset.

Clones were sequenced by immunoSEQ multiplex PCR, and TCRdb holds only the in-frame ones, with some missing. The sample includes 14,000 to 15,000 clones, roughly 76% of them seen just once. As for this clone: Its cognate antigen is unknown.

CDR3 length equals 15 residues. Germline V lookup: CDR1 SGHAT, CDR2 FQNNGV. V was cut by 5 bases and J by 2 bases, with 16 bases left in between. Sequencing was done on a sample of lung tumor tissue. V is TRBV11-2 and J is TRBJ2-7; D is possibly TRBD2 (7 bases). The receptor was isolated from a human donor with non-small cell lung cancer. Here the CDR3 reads CASSLQGGGAYEQYF. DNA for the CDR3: TGTGCCAGCAGCCTCCAAGGGGGGGGCGCCTACGAGCAGTACTTC.